These 18 T cell receptor beta chains share one sample of origin, sequenced in a study of cytotoxic CD8 clonotypes in ibrutinib-treated CLL. The data were produced by immunoSEQ multiplex PCR, yet TCRdb's version contains in-frame clones alone and is incomplete. This sample has 15,000 to 20,000 clones, with over 75% found just once. The sequences come from PBMCs, collected before ibrutinib treatment. These receptors originate from a human donor with chronic lymphocytic leukemia.

This chain connects TRBV5-1 to TRBJ2-5; D gene ambiguous. The V gene's germline CDR1 is SGHRS and CDR2 YFSETQ. The V gene lost 5 bases and the J gene lost 4 bases, with 6 bases spanning the gap. The CDR3 is 11 amino acids. CDR3 nucleotides: TGCGCCAGCAGGGATACAGAGACCCAGTACTTC. Amino acids: CASRDTETQYF.

There are a few counts of this clone. The V and J genes are TRBV28 and TRBJ2-4; a weak D match, TRBD2 (5 bases). The V gene's germline CDR1 is MDHEN and CDR2 SYDVKM. The V end lost 2 bases, the J end lost 7 bases, and 12 bases lay between the germline ends. This CDR3 contains 14 residues. The CDR3 nucleotides read TGTGCCAGCAGTTTAGAGGGTTTGTGGAACATTCAGTACTTC. Protein: CASSLEGLWNIQYF.

The chain has TRBV7-8 and TRBJ1-1, with D possibly being TRBD1 (5 bases). CDR1 is SGHVS, CDR2 FQNEAQ, per germline. The V gene lost 3 bases and the J gene lost 11 bases, with 19 bases spanning the gap. This CDR3 spans 14 amino acids. CDR3 bases: TGTGCCAGCAGCTTGAATCCGGGGACGTGGGAGGCTTTCTTT. Residues: CASSLNPGTWEAFF.

This chain uses TRBV4-3 with TRBJ1-2; possible D gene TRBD1, 6 bases. The V end was cut by 1 base, the J end by 4 bases, with 13 bases between. Germline V gene lookup returns CDR1 LGHNA and CDR2 YSLEER. CDR3 size: 15 residues. DNA for the CDR3: TGCGCCAGCAGCCAAGGGACAGTAGGTGCCTATGGCTACACCTTC. Translating gives CASSQGTVGAYGYTF.

The gene calls are TRBV9 and TRBJ1-2, with 8 bases that match TRBD1. Germline-derived CDR1 and CDR2 are SGDLS and YYNGEE. The CDR3 length is 14 residues. With V trimmed by 3 bases and J by 5 bases, 6 bases remained unmatched. In DNA, the CDR3 is TGTGCCAGCAGCGAAAGACAGGGGTCTTATGGCTACACCTTC. Translating it yields CASSERQGSYGYTF.

The CDR3 reads CASSLRPAKSSGANVLTF. The CDR3 region has the DNA TGTGCCAGCAGCTTACGTCCGGCAAAAAGCTCTGGGGCCAACGTCCTGACTTTC. V is TRBV7-2 and J is TRBJ2-6; no clear D gene. This CDR3 has 18 residues. Germline CDR1 is SGHTA and CDR2 is FQGNSA. The ends were cut back, 2 bases at V and 0 bases at J, with 14 bases in the middle.

The chain links TRBV6-6 to TRBJ1-2; D may be TRBD1 (6 bases). Germline V gene lookup returns CDR1 MNHNY and CDR2 SVGAGI (reference sequence). This CDR3 region has 15 residues. V lost 5 bases and J 4 bases, leaving 17 bases between the germline ends. In nucleotides, the CDR3 is TGTGCCAGCAGTCCCCACAGGGTAGTGGGCTATGGCTACACCTTC. It specifies CASSPHRVVGYGYTF.

The chain has TRBV27 and TRBJ1-5, with a possible D match to TRBD1 (5 bases). The CDR3 extends over 14 amino acids. Germline-derived CDR1 and CDR2 are MNHEY and SMNVEV (reference sequence). V lost 5 bases and J lost 7, with 15 bases in between. This chain's CDR3 is CASSPRDSRQPQHF. The DNA for the CDR3 is TGTGCCAGCAGTCCCCGGGACTCCCGGCAGCCCCAGCATTTT.

The rearrangement uses TRBV5-6 and TRBJ2-7; weak D call: TRBD2 (5 bases). The CDR3 contains 15 residues. Germline assignment: CDR1 SGHDT and CDR2 YYEEEE. The V end was cut by 3 bases, the J end by 2 bases, with 15 bases between. The CDR3 DNA follows: TGTGCCAGCAGCTCTCGGACCCTCGGGGCCTACGAGCAGTACTTC. Its protein product is CASSSRTLGAYEQYF.

The V gene is TRBV5-4, the J gene TRBJ2-5; 7 nucleotides line up with TRBD1. The CDR3 loop spans 15 amino acids. Trimming cost V 4 bases and J 0 bases; bases outside gene matches: 6. Per the germline V gene, CDR1 is SGHNT and CDR2 is YYREEE (reference sequence). Here the CDR3 DNA reads TGTGCCAGCAGCCCATGGACAGGCGACCAAGAGACCCAGTACTTC. It yields the protein CASSPWTGDQETQYF. Full variable domain (remainder filled in from reference TRBV5-4 and TRBJ2-5): ETGVTQSPTHLIKTRGQQVTLRCSSQSGHNTVSWYQQALGQGPQFIFQYYREEENGRGNFPPRFSGLQFPNYSSELNVNALELDDSALYLCASSPWTGDQETQYFGPGTRLLVL.

The V gene is TRBV4-2, the J gene TRBJ1-1; the D is unclear. This CDR3 comprises 16 residues. The germline V gene has CDR1 LGHNA and CDR2 YNFKEQ. V was shortened by 1 base and J by 0 bases, with 12 bases between the two germline ends. CDR3 coding DNA: TGTGCCAGCAGCCAAGCCCTCGACACCCTGAACACTGAAGCTTTCTTT. Translated, it gives CASSQALDTLNTEAFF.

This chain links TRBV7-2 with TRBJ2-1; weak D call: TRBD1 (6 bases). From germline, CDR1 is SGHTA and CDR2 FQGNSA. There are 13 residues in the CDR3. Trimming shortened V by 2 bases and J by 6 bases, and 8 bases separated the two germline ends. The CDR3 region is CASSLRTVNEQFF. CDR3 nucleotide sequence: TGTGCCAGCAGCTTAAGGACAGTCAATGAGCAGTTCTTC.

The rearrangement joins TRBV27 to TRBJ2-1, with 12 positions matching TRBD2. V lost 4 bases to trimming and J lost 2 bases; unmatched junction nucleotides: 3. Germline V gene sequence: CDR1 MNHEY, CDR2 SMNVEV (reference sequence). This CDR3 has 16 amino acids. The CDR3 sequence: CASSSLAGGPYNEQFF. CDR3 bases: TGTGCCAGCAGTTCACTAGCGGGGGGACCCTACAATGAGCAGTTCTTC.

The rearrangement links TRBV7-6 to TRBJ2-3, with D perhaps being TRBD1 or TRBD2 (5 bases each). V was trimmed by 3 bases and J by 6 bases, leaving 10 bases between them. CDR1 SGHVS and CDR2 FNYEAQ come from the germline V gene. The CDR3 is 13 amino acids. The CDR3 bases are TGTGCCAGCAGCTTTGTTGAGGGGGATACGCAGTATTTT. This encodes CASSFVEGDTQYF. The full variable domain, in which reference TRBV7-6 and TRBJ2-3 provide the parts outside the CDR3, is GAGVSQSPRYKVTKRGQDVALRCDPISGHVSLYWYRQALGQGPEFLTYFNYEAQQDKSGLPNDRFSAERPEGSISTLTIQRTEQRDSAMYRCASSFVEGDTQYFGPGTRLTVL.

This chain connects TRBV7-2 to TRBJ1-6; D may be TRBD1 (6 bases). Germline assignment: CDR1 SGHTA and CDR2 FQGNSA. Trimming stripped 4 bases from V and 9 bases from J, with 10 bases between. There are 13 residues in the CDR3. The CDR3 DNA sequence: TGTGCCAGCAGCTCCAACAGGGTTTCACCCCTCCACTTT. Amino acid sequence: CASSSNRVSPLHF.

As for this clone: The same CDR3 is also encoded by other DNA sequences in this sample. This chain uses TRBV7-9 with TRBJ1-2; D unclear. Trimming took off 5 bases at V and 7 bases at J, with 14 bases between the two ends. CDR1 SEHNR and CDR2 FQNEAQ come from the germline V gene (reference sequence). This CDR3 contains 13 residues. CDR3 protein: CASSRDGGAGYTF. The CDR3 bases are TGTGCCAGCAGCCGGGATGGAGGAGCTGGCTACACCTTC.

V usage is TRBV7-8 and J usage is TRBJ1-2; 9 bases fit TRBD1. This CDR3 contains 16 residues. CDR1 and CDR2 from the germline V gene are SGHVS and FQNEAQ. With 5 bases clipped from V and 7 bases from J, the junction kept 14 bases outside the gene matches. CDR3 coding DNA: TGTGCCAGCAGCCCACGCCCGGGACAGGGAAGGGGTGGCTACACCTTC. Its translation: CASSPRPGQGRGGYTF.

This clone was recorded a few times. This sequence joins TRBV5-3 and TRBJ1-5, with D possibly matching TRBD1 (5 bases). TRBV5-3 is sorted into the ORF group, with uncertain function. Trimming stripped 5 bases from V and 3 bases from J, with 12 bases between. The CDR3 is 14 amino acids. The CDR3 region is CARRLDSYNQPQHF. For the CDR3, the DNA is TGTGCCAGAAGACTCGACAGCTACAATCAGCCCCAGCATTTT.